There are a few counts of the clone carrying this TCR beta chain. What it binds is unknown. This CDR3 contains 14 residues. Germline V CDR1 and CDR2: MNHEY, SVGAGI. The source of the sample is a study of post-analysis software for immune sequencing data. For the study at large: Some patients lacked subtype; others had relapsing-remitting, secondary progressive or progressive-relapsing disease. The study, taken as a whole, reports: When patients were compared with controls, four to six TRBV segments were more frequent, TRBV5-6, TRBV5-1 and TRBV20-1 among them. The study found significantly lower normalized Chao1 diversity in multiple sclerosis patients than in controls.

Each TCR beta cDNA library carried unique molecular identifiers. From around 0.96 to 9.9 million T cells, roughly 0.5 million cDNA molecules were obtained. MiXCR, run by TCRdb on the PCR reads, gives a single entry per CDR3 protein. Among about 540,000 distinct CDR3 sequences listed, approximately 34% were seen once. The clonotype comes from a girl aged 2 to 17 with multiple sclerosis. This chain uses TRBV6-5 with TRBJ2-4, with a weak D call TRBD1 (6 bases). The J call is in doubt because the DNA end fits TRBJ2-7 better. Sequencing input: blood. For the CDR3, the DNA is TGTGCCAGCAGCCCACGCTGGACAGACTACGAGCAGTACTTC. Its protein is CASSPRWTDYEQYF.